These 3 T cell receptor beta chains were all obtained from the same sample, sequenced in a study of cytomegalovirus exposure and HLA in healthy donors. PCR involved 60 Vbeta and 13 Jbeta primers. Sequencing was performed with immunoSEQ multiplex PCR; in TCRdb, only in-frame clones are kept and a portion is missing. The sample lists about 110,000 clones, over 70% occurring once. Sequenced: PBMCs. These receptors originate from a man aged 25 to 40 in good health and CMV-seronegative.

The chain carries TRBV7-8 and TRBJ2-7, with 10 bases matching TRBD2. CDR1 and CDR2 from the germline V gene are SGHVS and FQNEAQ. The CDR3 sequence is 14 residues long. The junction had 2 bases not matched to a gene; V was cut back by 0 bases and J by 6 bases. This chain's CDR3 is CASSLARTSGEQYF. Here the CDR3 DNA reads TGTGCCAGCAGCTTAGCTCGGACTAGCGGCGAGCAGTACTTC.

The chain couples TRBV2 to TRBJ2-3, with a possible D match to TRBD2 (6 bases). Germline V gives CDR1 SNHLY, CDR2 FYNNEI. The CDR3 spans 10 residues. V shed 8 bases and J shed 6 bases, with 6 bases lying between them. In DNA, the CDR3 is TGTGCCAGCGCGGGGGATACGCAGTATTTT. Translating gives CASAGDTQYF. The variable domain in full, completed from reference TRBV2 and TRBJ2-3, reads EPEVTQTPSHQVTQMGQEVILRCVPISNHLYFYWYRQILGQKVEFLVSFYNNEISEKSEIFDDQFSVERPDGSNFTLKIRSTKLEDSAMYFCASAGDTQYFGPGTRLTVL.

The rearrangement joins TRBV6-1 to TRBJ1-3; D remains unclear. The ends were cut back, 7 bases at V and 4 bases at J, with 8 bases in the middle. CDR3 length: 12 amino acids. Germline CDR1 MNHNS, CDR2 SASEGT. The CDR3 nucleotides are TGTGCCAGCAATGCGGCGGGAAACACCATATATTTT. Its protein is CASNAAGNTIYF.